This entry describes one T cell receptor (beta chain). This sample is drawn from a study of lymphopenia after photon versus proton radiotherapy. Some clones are missing from TCRdb's copy, which holds only in-frame ones; the method was immunoSEQ multiplex PCR. The sample contains fewer than 35,000 clones, approximately 89% of which appear only once. This CDR3 has 14 residues. V lost 5 bases and J lost 3, with 10 bases in between. The germline V gene has CDR1 LNHDA and CDR2 SQIVND (reference sequence). The material was peripheral blood, obtained from a patient treated with proton-based radiotherapy. This rearrangement joins TRBV19 to TRBJ2-2; unclear D gene. This receptor was identified in a woman in her sixties or seventies with pancreatic cancer. Some clones in this sample may be carry-over from other donors' samples. The CDR3 reads CASSGSTYTGELFF. The CDR3 DNA is TGTGCCAGTAGTGGTAGCACCTACACCGGGGAGCTGTTTTTT.